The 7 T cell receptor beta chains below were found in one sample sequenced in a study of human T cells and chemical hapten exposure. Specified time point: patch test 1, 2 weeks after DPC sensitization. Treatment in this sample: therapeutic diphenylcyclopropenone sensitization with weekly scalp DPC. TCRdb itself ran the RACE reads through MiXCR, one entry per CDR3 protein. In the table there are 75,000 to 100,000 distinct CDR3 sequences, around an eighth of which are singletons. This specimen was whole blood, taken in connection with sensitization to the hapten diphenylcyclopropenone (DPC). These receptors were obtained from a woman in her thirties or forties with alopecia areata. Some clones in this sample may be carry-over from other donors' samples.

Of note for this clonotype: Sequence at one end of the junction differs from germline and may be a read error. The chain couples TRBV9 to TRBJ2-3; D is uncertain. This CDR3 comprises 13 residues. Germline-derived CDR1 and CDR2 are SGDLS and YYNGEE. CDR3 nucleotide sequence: TGTGCCAGCAACGTAGTAAGCACAGATACGCAGTATTTT. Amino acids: CASNVVSTDTQYF.

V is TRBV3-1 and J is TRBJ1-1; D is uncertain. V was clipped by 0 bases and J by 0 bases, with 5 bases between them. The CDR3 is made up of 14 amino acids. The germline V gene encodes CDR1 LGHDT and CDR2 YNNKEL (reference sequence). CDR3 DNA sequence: TGTGCCAGCAGCCAAGAAGGAGTGAACACTGAAGCTTTCTTT. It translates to CASSQEGVNTEAFF.

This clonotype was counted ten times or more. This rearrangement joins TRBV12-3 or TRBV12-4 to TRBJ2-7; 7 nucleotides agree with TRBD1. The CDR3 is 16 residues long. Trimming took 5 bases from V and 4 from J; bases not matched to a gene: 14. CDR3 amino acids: CASSPGFGDSHYEQYF. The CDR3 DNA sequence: TGTGCCAGCAGTCCCGGGTTTGGGGACAGCCATTACGAGCAGTACTTC.

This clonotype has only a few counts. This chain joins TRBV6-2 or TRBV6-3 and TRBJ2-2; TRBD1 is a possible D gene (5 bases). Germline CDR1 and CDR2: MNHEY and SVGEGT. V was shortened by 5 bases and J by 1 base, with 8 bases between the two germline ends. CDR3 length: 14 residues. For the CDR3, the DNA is TGTGCCAGCAGTCTGACAGAGAACACCGGGGAGCTGTTTTTT. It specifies CASSLTENTGELFF.

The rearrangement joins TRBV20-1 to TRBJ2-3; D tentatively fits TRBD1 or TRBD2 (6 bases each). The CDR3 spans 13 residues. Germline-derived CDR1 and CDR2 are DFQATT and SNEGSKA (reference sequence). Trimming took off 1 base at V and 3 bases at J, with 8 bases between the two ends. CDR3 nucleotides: TGCAGTGCTAGAGGCGGGACAACAGATACGCAGTATTTT. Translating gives CSARGGTTDTQYF.

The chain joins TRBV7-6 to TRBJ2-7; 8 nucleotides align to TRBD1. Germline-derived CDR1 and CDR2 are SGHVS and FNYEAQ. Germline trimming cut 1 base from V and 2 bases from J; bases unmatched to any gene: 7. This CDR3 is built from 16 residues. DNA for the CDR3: TGTGCCAGCAGCTTAGTTCAGGGGGCGTTGGCCTACGAGCAGTACTTC. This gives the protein CASSLVQGALAYEQYF.

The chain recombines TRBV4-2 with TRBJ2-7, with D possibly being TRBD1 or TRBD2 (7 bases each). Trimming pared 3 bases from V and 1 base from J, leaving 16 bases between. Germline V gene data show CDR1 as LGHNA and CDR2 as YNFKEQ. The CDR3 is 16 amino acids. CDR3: CASSQEGAGASYEQYF. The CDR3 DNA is TGTGCCAGCAGCCAGGAGGGGGCGGGAGCGTCCTACGAGCAGTACTTC.